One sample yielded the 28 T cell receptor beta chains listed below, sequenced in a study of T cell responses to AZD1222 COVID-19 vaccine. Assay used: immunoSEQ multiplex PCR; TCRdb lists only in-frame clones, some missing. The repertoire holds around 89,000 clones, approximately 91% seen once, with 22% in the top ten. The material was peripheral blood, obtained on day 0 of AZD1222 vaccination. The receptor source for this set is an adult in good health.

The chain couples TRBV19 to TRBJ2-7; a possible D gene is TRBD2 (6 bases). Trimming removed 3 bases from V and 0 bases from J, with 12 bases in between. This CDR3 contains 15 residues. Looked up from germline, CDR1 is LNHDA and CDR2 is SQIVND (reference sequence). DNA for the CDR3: TGTGCCAGTAGTATTCAAACGGGACTCTCCTACGAGCAGTACTTC. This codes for CASSIQTGLSYEQYF. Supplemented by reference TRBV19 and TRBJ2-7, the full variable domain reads DGGITQSPKYLFRKEGQNVTLSCEQNLNHDAMYWYRQDPGQGLRLIYYSQIVNDFQKGDIAEGYSVSREKKESFPLTVTSAQKNPTAFYLCASSIQTGLSYEQYFGPGTRLTVT.

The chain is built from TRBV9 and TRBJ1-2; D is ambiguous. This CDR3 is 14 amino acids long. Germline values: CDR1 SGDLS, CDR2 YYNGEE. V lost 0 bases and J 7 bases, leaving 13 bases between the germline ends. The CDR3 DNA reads TGTGCCAGCAGCGTAGAAGCATCCGGATCTGGCTACACCTTC. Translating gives CASSVEASGSGYTF. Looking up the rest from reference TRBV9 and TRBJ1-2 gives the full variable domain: DSGVTQTPKHLITATGQRVTLRCSPRSGDLSVYWYQQSLDQGLQFLIQYYNGEERAKGNILERFSAQQFPDLHSELNLSSLELGDSALYFCASSVEASGSGYTFGSGTRLTVV.

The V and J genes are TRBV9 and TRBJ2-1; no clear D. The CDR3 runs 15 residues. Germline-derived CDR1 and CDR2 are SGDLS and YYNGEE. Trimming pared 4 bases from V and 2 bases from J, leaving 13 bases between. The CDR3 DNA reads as TGTGCCAGCAGCCCGTGGGGTATCGCCTACAATGAGCAGTTCTTC. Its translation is CASSPWGIAYNEQFF.

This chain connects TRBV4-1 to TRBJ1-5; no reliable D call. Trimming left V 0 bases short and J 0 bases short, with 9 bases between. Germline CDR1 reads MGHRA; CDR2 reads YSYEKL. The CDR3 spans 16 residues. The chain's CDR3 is CASSQDRWTSNQPQHF. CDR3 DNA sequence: TGCGCCAGCAGCCAAGATCGTTGGACTAGCAATCAGCCCCAGCATTTT.

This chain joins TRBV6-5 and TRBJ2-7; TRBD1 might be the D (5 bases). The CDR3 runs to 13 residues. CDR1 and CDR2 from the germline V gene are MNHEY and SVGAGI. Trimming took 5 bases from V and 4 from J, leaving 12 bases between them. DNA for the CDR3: TGTGCCAGCAGTCCTGGGGCGAATTACGAGCAGTACTTC. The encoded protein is CASSPGANYEQYF.

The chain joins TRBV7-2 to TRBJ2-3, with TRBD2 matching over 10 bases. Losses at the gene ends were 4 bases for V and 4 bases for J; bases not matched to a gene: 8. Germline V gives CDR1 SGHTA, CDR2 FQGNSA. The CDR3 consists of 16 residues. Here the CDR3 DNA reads TGTGCCAGCAGCTACAGGACTAGCGGTTCACCAGATACGCAGTATTTT. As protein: CASSYRTSGSPDTQYF.

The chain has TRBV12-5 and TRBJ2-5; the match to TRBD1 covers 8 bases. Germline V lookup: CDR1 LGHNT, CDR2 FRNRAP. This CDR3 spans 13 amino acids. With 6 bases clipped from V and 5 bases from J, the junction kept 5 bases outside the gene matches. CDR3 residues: CASGSGQGETQYF. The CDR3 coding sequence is TGTGCTAGTGGCTCCGGACAGGGTGAGACCCAGTACTTC.

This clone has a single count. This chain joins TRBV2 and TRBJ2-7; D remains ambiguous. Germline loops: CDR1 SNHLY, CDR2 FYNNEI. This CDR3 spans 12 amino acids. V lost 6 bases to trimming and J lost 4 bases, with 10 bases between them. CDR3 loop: CASRLTRYEQYF. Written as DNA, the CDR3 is TGTGCCAGCAGGCTAACACGTTACGAGCAGTACTTC.

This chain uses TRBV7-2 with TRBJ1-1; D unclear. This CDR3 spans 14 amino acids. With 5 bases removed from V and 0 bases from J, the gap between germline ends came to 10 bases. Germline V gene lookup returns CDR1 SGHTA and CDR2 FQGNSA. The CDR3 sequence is CASSIRTVNTEAFF. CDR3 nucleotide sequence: TGTGCCAGCAGCATACGGACGGTGAACACTGAAGCTTTCTTT. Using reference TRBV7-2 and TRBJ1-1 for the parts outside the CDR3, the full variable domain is GAGVSQSPSNKVTEKGKDVELRCDPISGHTALYWYRQSLGQGLEFLIYFQGNSAPDKSGLPSDRFSAERTGGSVSTLTIQRTQQEDSAVYLCASSIRTVNTEAFFGQGTRLTVV.

The CDR3 loop is CASSQGAGVGYGYTF. The DNA for the CDR3 is TGCGCCAGCAGCCAAGGGGCGGGGGTTGGATATGGCTACACCTTC. This sequence joins TRBV4-3 and TRBJ1-2, with D perhaps TRBD1 (5 bases). The CDR3 covers 15 residues. V lost 1 base, J lost 5 bases, and 14 bases lay in between. Germline V gives CDR1 LGHNA, CDR2 YSLEER.

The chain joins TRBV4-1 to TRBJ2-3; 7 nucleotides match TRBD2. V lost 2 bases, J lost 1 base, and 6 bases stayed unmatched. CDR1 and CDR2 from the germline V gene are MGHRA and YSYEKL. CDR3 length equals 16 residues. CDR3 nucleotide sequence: TGCGCCAGCAGCCAATGGGGGGGGGTAGGCACAGATACGCAGTATTTT. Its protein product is CASSQWGGVGTDTQYF.

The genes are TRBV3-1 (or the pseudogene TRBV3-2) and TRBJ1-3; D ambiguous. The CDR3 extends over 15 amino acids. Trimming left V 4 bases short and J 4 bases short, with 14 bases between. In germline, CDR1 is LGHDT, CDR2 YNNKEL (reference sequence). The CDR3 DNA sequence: TGTGCCAGCAGCCCAAGAAAGTCTGCAGGAAACACCATATATTTT. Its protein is CASSPRKSAGNTIYF.

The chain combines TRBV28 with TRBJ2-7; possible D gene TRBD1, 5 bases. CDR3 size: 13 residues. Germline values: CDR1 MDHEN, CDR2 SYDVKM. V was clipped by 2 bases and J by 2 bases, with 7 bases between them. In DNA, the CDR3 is TGTGCCAGCAGTTTAGACAGCCCCTACGAGCAGTACTTC. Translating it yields CASSLDSPYEQYF.

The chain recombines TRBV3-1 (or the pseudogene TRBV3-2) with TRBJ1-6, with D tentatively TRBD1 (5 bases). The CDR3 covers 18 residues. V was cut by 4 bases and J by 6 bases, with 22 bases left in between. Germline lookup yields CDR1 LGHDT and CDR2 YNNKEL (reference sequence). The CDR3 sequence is CASSPKDAGRTCNSPLHF. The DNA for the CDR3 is TGTGCCAGCAGCCCAAAAGACGCAGGGAGGACGTGTAATTCACCCCTCCACTTT.

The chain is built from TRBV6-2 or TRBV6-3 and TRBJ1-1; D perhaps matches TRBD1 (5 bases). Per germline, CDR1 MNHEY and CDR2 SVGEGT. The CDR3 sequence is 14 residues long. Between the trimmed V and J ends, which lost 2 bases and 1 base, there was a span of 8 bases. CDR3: CASSYARGNTEAFF. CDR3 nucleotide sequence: TGTGCCAGCAGTTACGCAAGGGGGAACACTGAAGCTTTCTTT.

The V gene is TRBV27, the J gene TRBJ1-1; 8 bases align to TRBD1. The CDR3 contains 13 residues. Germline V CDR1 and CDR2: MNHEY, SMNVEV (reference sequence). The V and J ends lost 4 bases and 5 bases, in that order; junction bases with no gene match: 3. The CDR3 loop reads CASSSGQGTEAFF. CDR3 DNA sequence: TGTGCCAGCAGTTCAGGACAGGGTACTGAAGCTTTCTTT.

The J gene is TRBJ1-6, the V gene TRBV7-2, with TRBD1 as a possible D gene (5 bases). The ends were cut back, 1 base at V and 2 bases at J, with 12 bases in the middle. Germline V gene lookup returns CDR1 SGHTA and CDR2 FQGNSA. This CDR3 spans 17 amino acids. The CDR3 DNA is TGTGCCAGCAGCTTAGGGGACCCCGGCGCCTATAATTCACCCCTCCACTTT. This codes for CASSLGDPGAYNSPLHF.

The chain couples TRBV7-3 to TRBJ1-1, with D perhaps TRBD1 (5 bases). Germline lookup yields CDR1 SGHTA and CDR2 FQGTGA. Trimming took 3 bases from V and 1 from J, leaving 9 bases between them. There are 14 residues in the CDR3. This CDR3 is CASSFQGSNTEAFF. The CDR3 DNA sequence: TGTGCCAGCAGCTTCCAGGGTTCGAACACTGAAGCTTTCTTT. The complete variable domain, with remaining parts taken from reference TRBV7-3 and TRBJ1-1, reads GAGVSQTPSNKVTEKGKYVELRCDPISGHTALYWYRQSLGQGPEFLIYFQGTGAADDSGLPNDRFFAVRPEGSVSTLKIQRTERGDSAVYLCASSFQGSNTEAFFGQGTRLTVV.

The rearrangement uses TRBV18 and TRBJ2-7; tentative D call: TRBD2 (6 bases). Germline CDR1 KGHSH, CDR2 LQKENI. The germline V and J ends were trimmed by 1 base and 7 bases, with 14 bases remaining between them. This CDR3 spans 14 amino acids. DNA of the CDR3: TGTGCCAGCTCACCACAGGTGTGGGGGAGGGAGCAGTACTTC. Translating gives CASSPQVWGREQYF.

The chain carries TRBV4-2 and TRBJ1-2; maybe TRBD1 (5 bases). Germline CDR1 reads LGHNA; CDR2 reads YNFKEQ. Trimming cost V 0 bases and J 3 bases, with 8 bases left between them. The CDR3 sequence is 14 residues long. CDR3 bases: TGTGCCAGCAGCCAAGATCTAGGGGACTATGGCTACACCTTC. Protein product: CASSQDLGDYGYTF.

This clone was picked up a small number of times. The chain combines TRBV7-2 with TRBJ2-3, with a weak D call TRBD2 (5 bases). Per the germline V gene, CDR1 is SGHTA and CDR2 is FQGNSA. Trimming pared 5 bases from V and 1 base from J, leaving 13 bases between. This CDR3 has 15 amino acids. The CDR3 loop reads CASSPDSLGTDTQYF. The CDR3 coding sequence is TGTGCCAGCAGCCCGGACTCCTTGGGCACAGATACGCAGTATTTT.

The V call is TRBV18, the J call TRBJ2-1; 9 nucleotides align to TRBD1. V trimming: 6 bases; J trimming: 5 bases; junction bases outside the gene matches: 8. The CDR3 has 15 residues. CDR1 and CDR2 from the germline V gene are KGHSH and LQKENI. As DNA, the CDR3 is TGTGCCAGCTCTCTCCGGGACAGGGCGAACAATGAGCAGTTCTTC. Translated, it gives CASSLRDRANNEQFF.

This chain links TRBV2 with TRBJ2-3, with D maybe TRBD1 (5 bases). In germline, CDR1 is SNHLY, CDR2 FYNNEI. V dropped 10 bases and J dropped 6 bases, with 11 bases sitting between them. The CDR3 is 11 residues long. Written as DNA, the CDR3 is TGTGCCAACCAGGGCTCGGATACGCAGTATTTT. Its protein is CANQGSDTQYF.

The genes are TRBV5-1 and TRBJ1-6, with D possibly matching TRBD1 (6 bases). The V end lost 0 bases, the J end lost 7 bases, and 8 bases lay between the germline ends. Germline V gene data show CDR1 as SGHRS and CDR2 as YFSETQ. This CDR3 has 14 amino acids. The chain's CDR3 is CASSLARGNSPLHF. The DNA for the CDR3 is TGCGCCAGCAGCTTGGCCAGGGGAAATTCACCCCTCCACTTT.

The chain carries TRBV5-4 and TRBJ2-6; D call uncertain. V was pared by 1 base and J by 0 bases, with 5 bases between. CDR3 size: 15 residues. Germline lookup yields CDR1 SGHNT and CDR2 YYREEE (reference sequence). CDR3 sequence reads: CASSLYGSGANVLTF. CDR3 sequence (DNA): TGTGCCAGCAGCTTGTACGGCTCTGGGGCCAACGTCCTGACTTTC.

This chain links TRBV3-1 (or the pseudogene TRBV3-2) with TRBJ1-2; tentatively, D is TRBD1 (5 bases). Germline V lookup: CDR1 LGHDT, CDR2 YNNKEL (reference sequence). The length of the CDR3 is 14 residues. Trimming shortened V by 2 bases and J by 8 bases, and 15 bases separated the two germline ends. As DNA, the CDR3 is TGTGCCAGCAGCCAAACCGGGACTCGGATAGGCTACACCTTC. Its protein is CASSQTGTRIGYTF.

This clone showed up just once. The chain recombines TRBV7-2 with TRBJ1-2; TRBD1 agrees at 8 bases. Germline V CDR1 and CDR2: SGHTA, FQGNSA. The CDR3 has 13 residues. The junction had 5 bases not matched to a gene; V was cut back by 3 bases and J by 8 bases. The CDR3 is CASSFGQGEGYTF. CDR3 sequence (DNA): TGTGCCAGCAGCTTCGGACAGGGAGAAGGCTACACCTTC.

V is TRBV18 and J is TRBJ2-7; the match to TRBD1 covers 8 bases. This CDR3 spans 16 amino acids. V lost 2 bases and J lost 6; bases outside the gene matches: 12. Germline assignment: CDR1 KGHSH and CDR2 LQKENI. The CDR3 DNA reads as TGTGCCAGCTCACCAGTCACAGGGGCAGGGGGCCGCGAGCAGTACTTC. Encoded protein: CASSPVTGAGGREQYF.